The next 23 T cell receptor beta chains were all read from a single sample in a study of shared clonotypes between healthy human individuals. The table came from immunoSEQ multiplex PCR; TCRdb's copy has only in-frame clones and leaves some out. Of roughly 500,000 clones listed, roughly 95% are singletons. The specimen sequenced was naive CD4+ T cells sorted from blood. As to subset: CD45RA+ positively selected. These receptors came from a woman in her 30s in good health.

The chain has TRBV5-4 and TRBJ1-1; D might be TRBD1 (5 bases). The CDR3 is 16 residues long. Per germline, CDR1 SGHNT and CDR2 YYREEE (reference sequence). The germline V and J ends were trimmed by 0 bases and 3 bases, with 15 bases remaining between them. The CDR3 here is CASSLAFGQGHTEAFF. DNA of the CDR3: TGTGCCAGCAGCTTGGCCTTCGGCCAGGGACACACTGAAGCTTTCTTT.

The gene calls are TRBV2 and TRBJ2-7; TRBD1 matches 8 bases. Germline-derived CDR1 and CDR2 are SNHLY and FYNNEI. The trim removed 6 bases at V and 7 bases at J, leaving 11 bases unmatched. CDR3 length: 14 residues. The CDR3 region is CASSWDRTSEEQYF. CDR3 sequence (DNA): TGTGCCAGCAGCTGGGACAGGACGAGTGAGGAGCAGTACTTC.

The chain recombines TRBV25-1 with TRBJ2-4; D is uncertain. V lost 0 bases and J 8 bases, leaving 2 bases between the germline ends. This CDR3 has 11 amino acids. The germline gives CDR1 MGHDK, CDR2 SYGVNS. The CDR3 sequence: CASSEYYIQYF. The CDR3 DNA reads TGTGCCAGCAGTGAATACTACATTCAGTACTTC.

This chain joins TRBV27 and TRBJ2-7; TRBD1 matches 12 bases. Germline V gene lookup returns CDR1 MNHEY and CDR2 SMNVEV (reference sequence). The CDR3 covers 18 residues. The J segment lost 5 bases and the V segment lost 3 bases, leaving 14 bases of the junction unmatched. The CDR3 nucleotides read TGTGCCAGCAGTTTTTCCAGAATGGGACAGGGGGCTATCCACGAGCAGTACTTC. It translates to CASSFSRMGQGAIHEQYF.

This clone appeared once. This sequence joins TRBV5-1 and TRBJ2-7, with D unresolved. The CDR3 length is 14 residues. The germline V gene encodes CDR1 SGHRS and CDR2 YFSETQ. Trimming removed 0 bases at V and 2 bases at J, with 9 bases between. DNA for the CDR3: TGCGCCAGCAGCTTGGGCGAAATTACCTACGAGCAGTACTTC. Encoded protein: CASSLGEITYEQYF. The full variable domain, rest sourced from reference TRBV5-1 and TRBJ2-7, is KAGVTQTPRYLIKTRGQQVTLSCSPISGHRSVSWYQQTPGQGLQFLFEYFSETQRNKGNFPGRFSGRQFSNSRSEMNVSTLELGDSALYLCASSLGEITYEQYFGPGTRLTVT.

V gene TRBV19 combines with J gene TRBJ1-1; 8 nucleotides agree with TRBD1. Germline V CDR1 and CDR2: LNHDA, SQIVND (reference sequence). This CDR3 comprises 20 residues. J gave up 3 bases and V 5 bases, and 23 bases lay outside the gene matches. CDR3 in DNA: TGTGCCAGTAGTCTTCGAACTCAAGGCAGGGGGCGCGTCGGGGACACTGAAGCTTTCTTT. Its protein is CASSLRTQGRGRVGDTEAFF.

This clone has just one count. The rearrangement uses TRBV5-6 and TRBJ1-3, with TRBD1 identical over 7 bases. Germline V gene data show CDR1 as SGHDT and CDR2 as YYEEEE. There are 18 residues in the CDR3. The V and J ends lost 5 bases and 2 bases, in that order; junction bases with no gene match: 16. CDR3 amino acids: CASSHTPIQGGAGNTIYF. The CDR3 DNA is TGTGCCAGCAGTCATACCCCAATCCAGGGGGGAGCTGGAAACACCATATATTTT.

This sequence joins TRBV7-9 and TRBJ2-2; possibly TRBD1 or TRBD2 for D (6 bases each). The CDR3 totals 13 residues. V lost 5 bases, J lost 6 bases, and 10 bases lay in between. Germline V CDR1 and CDR2: SEHNR, FQNEAQ (reference sequence). The CDR3 loop reads CASSRRGAGELFF. In DNA, the CDR3 is TGTGCCAGCAGCCGTAGGGGGGCCGGGGAGCTGTTTTTT.

The chain recombines TRBV20-1 with TRBJ1-2; no definite D call. The germline gives CDR1 DFQATT, CDR2 SNEGSKA (reference sequence). V was clipped by 2 bases and J by 6 bases, with 4 bases between them. This CDR3 spans 10 amino acids. In nucleotides, the CDR3 is TGCAGTGCTAGATACGATGGCTACACCTTC. It encodes CSARYDGYTF.

This chain uses TRBV18 with TRBJ1-1; TRBD1 matches at 7 bases. The CDR3 spans 17 residues. V lost 2 bases and J lost 1; bases outside the gene matches: 10. CDR1 is KGHSH, CDR2 LQKENI, per germline. The CDR3 region has the DNA TGTGCCAGCTCACCAACTAGACAGGGATGGGCGAACACTGAAGCTTTCTTT. As protein: CASSPTRQGWANTEAFF.

This sequence joins TRBV21-1 and TRBJ2-7; the table's D call of TRBD1 was not tested on the DNA. TRBV21-1 is a listed pseudogene. The length of the CDR3 is 18 residues. In DNA form, the CDR3 reads TGTGCCAGCAGCAAAACCGGGACAGGGGCAGAACGGTCTTACGAGCAGTACTTC. This encodes CASSKTGTGAERSYEQYF.

A word on this clone: Distinct nucleotide sequences in the sample also encode this CDR3. The rearrangement uses TRBV18 and TRBJ1-1; D uncertain. This CDR3 is 13 amino acids long. V was trimmed by 2 bases and J by 3 bases, leaving 7 bases between them. CDR1 is KGHSH, CDR2 LQKENI, per germline. The CDR3, as DNA: TGTGCCAGCTCACCAGGGTTGGACACTGAAGCTTTCTTT. It is translated as CASSPGLDTEAFF.

The chain carries TRBV4-1 and TRBJ2-3, with TRBD2 as a possible D gene (5 bases). This CDR3 has 19 amino acids. Trimming cost V 2 bases and J 0 bases, with 21 bases left between them. Germline loops: CDR1 MGHRA, CDR2 YSYEKL. CDR3 bases: TGCGCCAGCAGCCAATTAATTGTGAGGCGGGCCCCTAGCACAGATACGCAGTATTTT. Amino acid sequence: CASSQLIVRRAPSTDTQYF.

The genes are TRBV6-1 and TRBJ1-5; 10 nucleotides match TRBD1. The CDR3 is 14 residues long. The trim removed 4 bases at V and 4 bases at J, leaving 1 base unmatched. CDR1 is MNHNS, CDR2 SASEGT, per germline. CDR3 nucleotide sequence: TGTGCCAGCAGTGGGGACAGGGGAAATCAGCCCCAGCATTTT. Amino acid sequence: CASSGDRGNQPQHF.

This clone occurred once. The chain has TRBV7-6 and TRBJ2-1; 11 nucleotides align to TRBD2. CDR3 length: 17 residues. The J segment lost 7 bases and the V segment lost 0 bases, leaving 8 bases of the junction unmatched. Germline V CDR1 and CDR2: SGHVS, FNYEAQ. The CDR3 bases are TGTGCCAGCAGCTTAGCCCTAGCGGGAGGAAAAGTGAATGAGCAGTTCTTC. Residues: CASSLALAGGKVNEQFF.

The CDR3 DNA follows: TGCGCCAGCAGCCCAGGGTTAGGCCGGGATCAGCCCCAGCATTTT. It specifies CASSPGLGRDQPQHF. This chain connects TRBV5-1 to TRBJ1-5; D might be TRBD1 (5 bases). V was shortened by 4 bases and J by 5 bases, with 16 bases between the two germline ends. CDR1 and CDR2 from the germline V gene are SGHRS and YFSETQ. This CDR3 contains 15 residues.

About this clone itself: This specimen includes other DNA sequences encoding the same CDR3. The V gene is TRBV5-1, the J gene TRBJ2-3, with 8 positions matching TRBD1. Germline lookup yields CDR1 SGHRS and CDR2 YFSETQ. This CDR3 region has 14 residues. Trimming took 4 bases from V and 4 from J; bases not matched to a gene: 5. The CDR3: CASSPGQGADTQYF. CDR3 sequence (DNA): TGCGCCAGCAGCCCCGGACAGGGCGCAGATACGCAGTATTTT. The whole variable domain, remainder taken from reference TRBV5-1 and TRBJ2-3, is KAGVTQTPRYLIKTRGQQVTLSCSPISGHRSVSWYQQTPGQGLQFLFEYFSETQRNKGNFPGRFSGRQFSNSRSEMNVSTLELGDSALYLCASSPGQGADTQYFGPGTRLTVL.

The V call is TRBV28, the J call TRBJ1-1, with 8 nucleotides matching TRBD1. This CDR3 contains 17 residues. J lost 1 base, V lost 2 bases, and 9 bases had no gene match. CDR1 and CDR2 (germline): MDHEN, SYDVKM. The CDR3 nucleotides read TGTGCCAGCAGTTTAGCCCACAGGGGGAAATCGAACACTGAAGCTTTCTTT. Protein: CASSLAHRGKSNTEAFF.

The chain joins TRBV7-6 to TRBJ2-6; the D gene is possibly TRBD1 (6 bases). CDR1 is SGHVS and CDR2 is FNYEAQ in the germline V gene. Trimming pared 2 bases from V and 0 bases from J, leaving 17 bases between. The CDR3 extends over 19 amino acids. Here the CDR3 DNA reads TGTGCCAGCAGCTTAAATCCAGGCAGGGGATACTCTGGGGCCAACGTCCTGACTTTC. It translates to CASSLNPGRGYSGANVLTF.

This chain links TRBV11-2 with TRBJ1-1, with 7 nucleotides matching TRBD1. After removal of 5 bases from V and 1 base from J, the junction contained 7 bases not matched to a gene. The germline gives CDR1 SGHAT, CDR2 FQNNGV. This CDR3 contains 15 residues. Here the CDR3 reads CASSITGVGNTEAFF. In DNA form, the CDR3 reads TGTGCCAGCAGCATAACAGGGGTGGGGAACACTGAAGCTTTCTTT.

The gene calls are TRBV6-1 and TRBJ1-5, with D possibly being TRBD1 (5 bases). CDR3 length: 14 residues. Germline V gives CDR1 MNHNS, CDR2 SASEGT. V lost 0 bases and J 11 bases, leaving 14 bases between the germline ends. The CDR3 sequence is CASSEASPGKSQHF. The CDR3 DNA reads as TGTGCCAGCAGTGAAGCGAGCCCAGGGAAGTCCCAGCATTTT.

The V call is TRBV28, the J call TRBJ2-5, with no clear D. The J call may be mistaken, given a closer DNA end match to TRBJ2-7. This CDR3 spans 13 amino acids. The germline gives CDR1 MDHEN, CDR2 SYDVKM. The chain's CDR3 is CASSLTTPPEQYF. CDR3 sequence (DNA): TGTGCCAGCAGTCTCACAACCCCCCCCGAGCAGTACTTC.

The CDR3 is CASSGPTGHLRNQPQHF. CDR3 sequence (DNA): TGTGCCAGCAGTGGACCCACAGGACACCTACGCAATCAGCCCCAGCATTTT. The chain joins TRBV28 to TRBJ1-5; tentatively, D is TRBD1 (5 bases). The CDR3 has 17 amino acids. CDR1 MDHEN and CDR2 SYDVKM come from the germline V gene. Between the trimmed V and J ends, which lost 5 bases and 2 bases, there was a span of 19 bases.